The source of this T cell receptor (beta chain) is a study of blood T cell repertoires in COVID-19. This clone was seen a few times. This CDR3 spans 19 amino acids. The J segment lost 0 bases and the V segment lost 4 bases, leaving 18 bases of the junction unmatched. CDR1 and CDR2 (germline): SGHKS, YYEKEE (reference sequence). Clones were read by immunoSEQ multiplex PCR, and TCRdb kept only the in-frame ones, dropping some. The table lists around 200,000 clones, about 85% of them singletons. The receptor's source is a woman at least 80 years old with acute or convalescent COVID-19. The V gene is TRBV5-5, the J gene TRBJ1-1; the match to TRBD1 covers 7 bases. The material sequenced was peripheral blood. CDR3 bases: TGTGCCAGCAGCGCAGGTATTTGGGGGACAGAATTAATGAACACTGAAGCTTTCTTT. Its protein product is CASSAGIWGTELMNTEAFF.